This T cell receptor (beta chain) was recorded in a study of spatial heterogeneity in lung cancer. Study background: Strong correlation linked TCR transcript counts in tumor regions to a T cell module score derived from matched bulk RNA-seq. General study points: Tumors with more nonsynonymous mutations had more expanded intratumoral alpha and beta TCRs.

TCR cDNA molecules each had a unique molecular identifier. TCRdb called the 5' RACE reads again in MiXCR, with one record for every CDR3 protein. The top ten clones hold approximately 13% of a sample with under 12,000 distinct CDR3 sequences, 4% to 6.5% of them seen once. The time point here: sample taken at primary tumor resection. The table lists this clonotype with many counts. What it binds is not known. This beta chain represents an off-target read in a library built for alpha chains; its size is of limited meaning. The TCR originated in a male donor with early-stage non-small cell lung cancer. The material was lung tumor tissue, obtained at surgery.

The CDR3 DNA sequence: TGTGCCAGCAGCTTAGGTACGGCGACTGAAGCTTTCTTT. Translating it yields CASSLGTATEAFF. V and J are TRBV7-2 and TRBJ1-1, with D hard to call. The germline V gene encodes CDR1 SGHTA and CDR2 FQGNSA. V was trimmed by 1 base and J by 5 bases, leaving 8 bases between them. CDR3 length equals 13 residues.